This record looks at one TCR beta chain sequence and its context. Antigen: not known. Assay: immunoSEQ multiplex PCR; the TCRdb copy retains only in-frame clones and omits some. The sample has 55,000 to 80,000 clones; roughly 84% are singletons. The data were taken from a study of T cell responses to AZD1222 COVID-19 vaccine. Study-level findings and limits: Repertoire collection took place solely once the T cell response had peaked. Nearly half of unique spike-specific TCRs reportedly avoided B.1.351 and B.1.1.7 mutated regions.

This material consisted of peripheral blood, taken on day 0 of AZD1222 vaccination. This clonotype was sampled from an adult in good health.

The CDR3, as DNA: TGTGCCAGTAGTAGCCAGGGGGCCTACACTGAAGCTTTCTTT. Its translation is CASSSQGAYTEAFF. The rearrangement links TRBV19 to TRBJ1-1; 8 bases fit TRBD1. V lost 4 bases, J lost 3 bases, and 4 bases stayed unmatched. Germline CDR1 and CDR2: LNHDA and SQIVND (reference sequence). This CDR3 has 14 amino acids.